This is a list of T cell receptor beta chains from one sample in a study of T cells in Graves' hyperthyroidism and ophthalmopathy. TCRdb re-analysed the multiplex PCR reads in MiXCR, keeping a single row per CDR3 protein. The sample has roughly 300,000 distinct CDR3 sequences; approximately 22% are singletons. Sequencing used blood. The source of these receptors is a woman aged 45-65 years with Graves' hyperthyroidism. CDR3s include the opening cysteine and the closing phenylalanine or tryptophan. A D gene is named only where the DNA matches it firmly. Clone size is shown for a subset of rows, as once, few, many or a class of expanded clone.

>few|TRBV5-1|TRBJ2-1|TRBD2
TGCGCCAGCAGCTTGGAAGGGACTAGCGGGGAGTTCTTC
CASSLEGTSGEFF
>many|TRBV10-3|TRBJ2-7|TRBD2
TGTGCCATCAGTGAGTCATGGACGGGGGGCTACGAGCAGTACTTC
CAISESWTGGYEQYF
>many|TRBV5-5|TRBJ2-6|.
TGTGCCAGCAGCTTGTCTGACTCTGGGGCCAACGTCCTGACTTTC
CASSLSDSGANVLTF
>many|TRBV6-1|TRBJ2-1|TRBD2
TGTGCCAGCAGCCCGACTAGCGGGGGTCCCTACAATGAGCAGTTCTTC
CASSPTSGGPYNEQFF
>few|TRBV7-9|TRBJ1-4|.
TGTGCCAGCAGCCCCCGGACAACGAGGAATGAAAAACTGTTTTTT
CASSPRTTRNEKLFF
>.|TRBV3-1|TRBJ2-7|TRBD2
TGTGCCAGCAGCCAAAGCGGGAGAGGTTCCTACGAGCAGTACTTC
CASSQSGRGSYEQYF
>.|TRBV5-1|TRBJ2-1|TRBD2
TGCGCCAGCAGCTTGCTGGGAGGGAGTAGTGAGCAGTTCTTC
CASSLLGGSSEQFF
>many|TRBV20-1|TRBJ2-1|.
TGCAGTGCTAGTAGTTTGAGGCGGGTTGCAATGAATGAGCAGTTCTTC
CSASSLRRVAMNEQFF
>.|TRBV9|TRBJ1-2|TRBD1
TGTGCCAGCAGCGGAGGACAGGGGGCGACCTATGGCTACACCTTC
CASSGGQGATYGYTF
>.|TRBV15|TRBJ2-5|.
TGTGCCACCAGCAGAGAACTATACCAAGAGACCCAGTACTTC
CATSRELYQETQYF
>many|TRBV27|TRBJ2-1|.
TGTGCCAGCAGCAGTTTGGGGGATGAGCAGTTCTTC
CASSSLGDEQFF
>many|TRBV20-1|TRBJ1-1|TRBD1
TGCAGTTACAGGGGGTACACTGAAGCTTTCTTT
CSYRGYTEAFF
>many|TRBV15|TRBJ2-5|.
TGTGCCACCAGCGGGGTTGAGACCCAGTACTTC
CATSGVETQYF
>.|TRBV18|TRBJ2-3|TRBD2
TGTGCCAGCGCGGGACTAGCGGGAGCGGGAGATACGCAGTATTTT
CASAGLAGAGDTQYF
>few|TRBV14|TRBJ2-7|TRBD1
TGTGCCAGCAGCCAAGATGTGGGACAGTCCTACGAGCAGTACTTC
CASSQDVGQSYEQYF
>few|TRBV19|TRBJ1-5|TRBD1
TGTGCCAGTCGTAGACAGGGAACTAGCAATCAGCCCCAGCATTTT
CASRRQGTSNQPQHF
>.|TRBV5-4|TRBJ1-4|TRBD1
TGTGCCAGCAGCAAGGGGACAGGGGACAATGAAAAACTGTTTTTT
CASSKGTGDNEKLFF
>few|TRBV28|TRBJ1-5|TRBD1
TGTGCCATCATGGGTTTATCGGGACAGGGGTCTTATAGCAATCAGCCCCAGCATTTT
CAIMGLSGQGSYSNQPQHF
>.|TRBV5-1|TRBJ2-7|TRBD2
TGCGCCAGCAGCTCGGGACTAGCGGGGGGGCCTGGCGAGCAGTACTTC
CASSSGLAGGPGEQYF
>.|TRBV7-9|TRBJ2-3|.
TGTGCCAGCAGCTCGAGGGGCCCAGATACGCAGTATTTT
CASSSRGPDTQYF
>few|TRBV5-5|TRBJ2-7|.
TGTGCCAGCAGCTTGGAAGGGCCACCCTACGAGCAGTACTTC
CASSLEGPPYEQYF
>once|TRBV24-1|TRBJ2-1|.
TGTGCCACCAGTGTCGCCACGGTCGTCAGGGGTACCTACAATGAGCAGTTCTTC
CATSVATVVRGTYNEQFF
>many|TRBV27|TRBJ2-1|TRBD2
TGTGCCAGCAGTTCCGGGACTAGCGAACGCTCCTACAATGAGCAGTTCTTC
CASSSGTSERSYNEQFF
>many|TRBV20-1|TRBJ1-6|.
TGCAGTGCTCCTAAGGGGACTTCCATCTCCTATAATTCACCCCTCCACTTT
CSAPKGTSISYNSPLHF
>many|TRBV12-3/TRBV12-4|TRBJ2-5|.
TGTGCCAGCAGTTTAATGGCAGGGGGGGAGACCCAGTACTTC
CASSLMAGGETQYF
>many|TRBV12-3/TRBV12-4|TRBJ1-3|TRBD1
TGTGCCAGCAGTTTAGCGCAGGGGGCACATGGAAACACCATATATTTT
CASSLAQGAHGNTIYF
>.|TRBV5-6|TRBJ2-3|.
TGTGCCAGCGGAATAAATACGCAGTATTTT
CASGINTQYF